This T cell receptor (beta chain) was identified in a study of OX40 agonist ivuxolimab in advanced cancers. Overall study context: The diagnoses of dose-escalation patients were hepatocellular carcinoma, melanoma, renal cell or head and neck cancer. Study results and caveats: Both blood CD4+ and CD8+ T cells showed clonal growth by week 6 at 0.1 to 3.0 mg/kg.

CDR1 LNHDA and CDR2 SQIVND come from the germline V gene (reference sequence). The V end was cut by 3 bases, the J end by 6 bases, with 15 bases between. The CDR3 covers 15 residues. Of note for this clone: Its specificity is unknown.

Profiled with immunoSEQ multiplex PCR; TCRdb holds only in-frame clones, not every one. This sample has around 81,000 clones; around 80% occur once, and the top ten carry 6% to 8.5%. The sequencing used CD4+ or CD8+ T cells sorted from blood, collected in a trial of the OX40 agonist ivuxolimab. This sequence originates from an adult with an advanced solid tumor such as melanoma, head and neck, liver or kidney cancer. The chain joins TRBV19 to TRBJ2-1, with a weak D call TRBD2 (6 bases). CDR3 region: CASSMGGLLGNEQFF. The CDR3 DNA follows: TGTGCCAGTAGTATGGGGGGACTCCTCGGCAATGAGCAGTTCTTC.